This T cell receptor (beta chain) was identified during a study of graft-versus-host responses after intestinal transplantation. A single count supports this clone. Its antigen is as yet unknown. Libraries were prepared by immunoSEQ multiplex PCR; TCRdb keeps only in-frame clonotypes and omits some of them. The sample has around 88,000 clones, roughly four fifths seen once. CDR3 length: 16 residues. Germline lookup yields CDR1 ENHRY and CDR2 SYGVKD. Trimming removed 6 bases at V and 0 bases at J, with 15 bases between. The specimen was unstimulated CD8+ T cells sorted from spleen or lymph node cells, collected before intestinal transplant. This sequence was found in a human donor who received an intestinal transplant. The chain uses TRBV10-3 and TRBJ1-3; D is possibly TRBD1 (5 bases). The CDR3, as DNA: TGTGCCATCAGGAGGACACCATTTAGCTCTGGAAACACCATATATTTT. As protein: CAIRRTPFSSGNTIYF.